This T cell receptor (beta chain) came from a study of early T cells in non-severe SARS-CoV-2 infection. This clonotype was seen more than once but under ten times. In the library, individual cDNA molecules carried attached unique molecular identifiers. TCRdb reanalysed the 5' RACE reads using MiXCR and keeps one entry per CDR3 protein. There are more than 20,000 distinct CDR3 sequences in the sample; roughly 4.4% occur only once, and around 21% lies in the top ten. The CDR3 loop spans 13 amino acids. Germline CDR1 is MNHEY and CDR2 is SMNVEV (reference sequence). The germline V and J ends were trimmed by 6 bases and 5 bases, with 11 bases remaining between them.

The TCR originated in an adult who was a healthcare worker with PCR-confirmed SARS-CoV-2 infection or an uninfected control (not recorded which). The rearrangement joins TRBV27 to TRBJ2-1, with a tentative D call TRBD1 (5 bases). Sequences were obtained from whole blood. CDR3 region: CASRQGRNNEQFF. The CDR3 nucleotides are TGTGCCAGCAGGCAGGGTAGAAACAATGAGCAGTTCTTC.